This T cell receptor beta chain was captured in a study of T cells after yellow fever vaccination. Study-wide results and caveats: Contamination of FACS-sorted repertoires by abundant clonotypes from the bulk population could occur.

TCRdb re-called the 5' RACE reads with MiXCR, one entry per CDR3 protein. The table includes about 260,000 distinct CDR3 sequences, approximately 3.5% detected once. V lost 6 bases and J 0 bases, leaving 13 bases between the germline ends. This CDR3 contains 15 residues. At least ten counts were recorded for this clonotype. The antigen remains unidentified. This TCR derives from a man aged 18 to 30 who received the YFV17D yellow fever vaccine. The sample in question was PBMCs, obtained 15 days after the yellow fever booster vaccination. V usage is TRBV12-3 or TRBV12-4 and J usage is TRBJ2-3; D may be TRBD1 or TRBD2 (5 bases each). The CDR3 nucleotides read TGTGCCAGCAGCCCGGGACCAGATAGCACAGATACGCAGTATTTT. Residues: CASSPGPDSTDTQYF.